Detailed here is one T cell receptor (beta chain). It lacks a known antigen. Qualities for individual bases were not recorded, and no much larger clone is one base off. The germline V gene sets CDR1 to SGHVS and CDR2 to FNYEAQ. The CDR3 covers 15 residues, taking in both the cysteine and the phenylalanine. Only CDR3 DNA is held: 45 bases, read in frame from base 1. V trim: 3 bases; J trim: 9 bases; unmatched bases: 8. Receptor libraries were prepared by the immunoSEQ multiplex PCR assay. In TCRdb, the immuneACCESS table is reduced to in-frame sequences with V and J assigned. These tables do not hold every clone; where another copy was compared, an unresolved V gene accounts for under half, and the others remain unexplained. This sample comprises approximately 75,000 clones, approximately 97% of them detected only once. In total, the top ten clones hold around 0.28% of the sample. The data belong to a study of technical replicates of blood from a handful of donors (dated by TCRdb to about 2017).

This TCR was sampled from a human donor in good health. Sequencing was done on a sample of T cells isolated from PBMCs. The sequence is built from TRBV7-6 and TRBJ2-5; 12 junctional bases match TRBD1. The CDR3 protein sequence reads: CASSLGQGAGKAQYF. The DNA sequence is as follows: TGTGCCAGCAGCTTGGGACAGGGGGCGGGGAAGGCCCAGTACTTC.